Presented here are 9 T cell receptor beta chains from one specimen sequenced in a study of blood T cells in healthy people across ages. Primers used in a second PCR of about 7 to 11 cycles were a sample-barcoded 5' primer and a J-beta primer mix. TCRdb independently ran MiXCR on the 5' RACE reads; one entry per CDR3 protein. The table shows around 1,500,000 distinct CDR3 sequences, with around two fifths occurring only once. Sequenced material: blood. The receptors were sampled from a woman under 30 in good health.

To note about this clonotype: One junction end disagrees with the germline gene, perhaps due to a read error. The chain recombines TRBV20-1 with TRBJ1-4; 8 nucleotides line up with TRBD1. Germline V gene sequence: CDR1 DFQATT, CDR2 SNEGSKA (reference sequence). The CDR3 is made up of 17 amino acids. DNA of the CDR3: TGCAGTGCTAGAGGCCAGGGGGCATTGGGAATGAATGGAAAACTGTTTTTT. Translation gives CSARGQGALGMNGKLFF.

The genes are TRBV20-1 and TRBJ1-5, with D possibly being TRBD1 (5 bases). V was cut by 0 bases and J by 7 bases, with 13 bases left in between. The length of the CDR3 is 14 residues. Germline CDR1 and CDR2: DFQATT and SNEGSKA (reference sequence). Written as DNA, the CDR3 is TGCAGTGCTAGAGATTCAGGGTCTCAGCAGCCCCAGCATTTT. It codes for CSARDSGSQQPQHF.

This clonotype came up a few times. The chain carries TRBV6-5 and TRBJ2-1; D ambiguous. The CDR3 runs 15 residues. The germline V and J ends were trimmed by 2 bases and 1 base, with 9 bases remaining between them. In germline, CDR1 is MNHEY, CDR2 SVGAGI. The CDR3: CASSYEAYSYNEQFF. Here the CDR3 DNA reads TGTGCCAGCAGTTACGAGGCCTATTCCTACAATGAGCAGTTCTTC.

The V and J genes are TRBV2 and TRBJ1-4; 7 nucleotides align to TRBD1. CDR1 and CDR2 (germline): SNHLY, FYNNEI. V lost 11 bases, J lost 2 bases, and 11 bases stayed unmatched. This CDR3 comprises 15 residues. The DNA for the CDR3 is TGTGCCTTCCAGGAACAGGGGATTACTAATGAAAAACTGTTTTTT. Its protein is CAFQEQGITNEKLFF.

The genes are TRBV12-3 or TRBV12-4 and TRBJ2-1; 7 bases match TRBD2. V lost 6 bases, J lost 0 bases, and 17 bases stayed unmatched. The CDR3 contains 19 residues. CDR3 sequence: CASSSFGSSGDFSYNEQFF. The DNA for the CDR3 is TGTGCCAGCAGCAGTTTTGGGTCAAGCGGGGACTTCTCCTACAATGAGCAGTTCTTC.

The chain couples TRBV4-2 to TRBJ2-2, with D hard to call. The germline V gene has CDR1 LGHNA and CDR2 YNFKEQ. The CDR3 has 15 residues. V dropped 0 bases and J dropped 0 bases, with 5 bases sitting between them. The CDR3 protein is CASSQETTNTGELFF. DNA for the CDR3: TGTGCCAGCAGCCAAGAGACCACGAACACCGGGGAGCTGTTTTTT.

V gene TRBV19 combines with J gene TRBJ1-2; 9 bases are shared with TRBD1. V was clipped by 5 bases and J by 8 bases; unmatched bases: 9. CDR1 and CDR2 from the germline V gene are LNHDA and SQIVND (reference sequence). The CDR3 consists of 14 residues. CDR3 sequence (DNA): TGTGCCAGTAGTCCCGGGACAGGGTTGGGCGGCTACACCTTC. This translates into CASSPGTGLGGYTF.

This rearrangement joins TRBV11-2 to TRBJ1-2; D not resolved. Germline V gene data show CDR1 as SGHAT and CDR2 as FQNNGV. V lost 5 bases and J lost 3, with 10 bases in between. This CDR3 has 13 residues. CDR3 region: CASSPHQDYGYTF. The CDR3, as DNA: TGTGCCAGCAGCCCACATCAGGACTATGGCTACACCTTC.

The V and J genes are TRBV11-2 and TRBJ2-1; TRBD1 or TRBD2 may be the D gene (6 bases each). The V end was cut by 3 bases, the J end by 11 bases, with 29 bases between. This CDR3 contains 18 residues. Germline V gene data show CDR1 as SGHAT and CDR2 as FQNNGV. The CDR3 DNA reads TGTGCCAGCAGCTTCCCCCTAGCTGTTCTGAGGGGGGATGATAAGCAGTTCTTC. Amino acid sequence: CASSFPLAVLRGDDKQFF.